These 10 T cell receptor beta chains came from one sample sequenced in a study of OX40 agonist ivuxolimab in advanced cancers. The library was generated by the immunoSEQ multiplex PCR assay. Held by TCRdb, this immuneACCESS table contains in-frame sequences only and omits some clones. Under half of the omission traces to an unresolved V gene where checked; the cause of the rest is unknown. For this sample there are around 56,000 clones; 80% to 90% appear just once. The top ten clonotypes cover just over 1.4% of the sample. The sample here was CD4+ or CD8+ T cells sorted from blood, taken in a trial of the OX40 agonist ivuxolimab. These receptors all stem from an adult with an advanced solid tumor such as melanoma, head and neck, liver or kidney cancer.

The chain employs TRBV27 and TRBJ2-7, with 9 bases that match TRBD1. The V gene end was trimmed by 4 bases and the J gene end by 2 bases; junction bases not matched to a gene: 6. Looked up from germline, CDR1 is MNHEY and CDR2 is SMNVEV (reference sequence). This CDR3 is 15 amino acids long. CDR3 bases: TGTGCCAGCAGTTCTCGACAGGGGGTTACCTACGAGCAGTACTTC. As protein: CASSSRQGVTYEQYF.

V is TRBV28 and J is TRBJ2-5; tentatively, D is TRBD2 (7 bases). CDR1 MDHEN and CDR2 SYDVKM come from the germline V gene. V was clipped by 7 bases and J by 0 bases, with 18 bases between them. This CDR3 is 16 amino acids long. CDR3 coding DNA: TGTGCCAGCAACCCGGGCGGGGGCCTGTACCAAGAGACCCAGTACTTC. It translates to CASNPGGGLYQETQYF. Filled out from reference TRBV28 and TRBJ2-5, the complete variable domain reads DVKVTQSSRYLVKRTGEKVFLECVQDMDHENMFWYRQDPGLGLRLIYFSYDVKMKEKGDIPEGYSVSREKKERFSLILESASTNQTSMYLCASNPGGGLYQETQYFGPGTRLLVL.

This clone was counted a single time. V usage is TRBV19 and J usage is TRBJ2-1; TRBD1 aligns across 10 bases. After removal of 3 bases from V and 12 bases from J, the junction contained 8 bases not matched to a gene. The CDR3 is 14 residues long. Per the germline V gene, CDR1 is LNHDA and CDR2 is SQIVND (reference sequence). This CDR3 reads CASSMSRDRGGQFF. The CDR3 DNA is TGTGCCAGTAGTATGTCCCGGGACAGGGGAGGGCAGTTCTTC.

This clone has more than one count but fewer than ten. The V call is TRBV30, the J call TRBJ1-1; TRBD1 agrees at 8 bases. J gave up 7 bases and V 5 bases, and 3 bases lay outside the gene matches. CDR1 is GTSNPN and CDR2 is SVGIG in the germline V gene (reference sequence). This CDR3 spans 11 amino acids. The CDR3 DNA follows: TGTGCCTGGGCCGGGACAGGTGAAGCTTTCTTT. Translated, it gives CAWAGTGEAFF.

V gene TRBV5-1 combines with J gene TRBJ2-5, with 7 bases fitting TRBD1. The CDR3 is 14 residues long. CDR1 SGHRS and CDR2 YFSETQ come from the germline V gene. The J segment lost 4 bases and the V segment lost 3 bases, leaving 6 bases of the junction unmatched. The CDR3 DNA reads as TGCGCCAGCAGCTCAGGGGGACAGACAGAGACCCAGTACTTC. It encodes CASSSGGQTETQYF.

The J gene is TRBJ2-5, the V gene TRBV5-1, with 7 bases matching TRBD1. Unmatched junction bases numbered 4, after V lost 4 bases and J lost 1 base. This CDR3 comprises 14 residues. Per germline, CDR1 SGHRS and CDR2 YFSETQ. The CDR3, as DNA: TGCGCCAGCAGCGTGGGGACAGTCCAAGAGACCCAGTACTTC. It is translated as CASSVGTVQETQYF.

The chain employs TRBV12-2 and TRBJ2-7; no check of the table's D call, TRBD1, against the DNA was made. TRBV12-2 counts as a pseudogene. The CDR3 contains 15 residues. The CDR3, as DNA: TGTGCAAGTCGCTTAATAGCAGGGCGGTTGTACGAGCAGTACTTC. Translated: CASRLIAGRLYEQYF.

V is TRBV2 and J is TRBJ2-7; D is tentatively TRBD1 or TRBD2 (5 bases each). This CDR3 has 14 residues. From germline, CDR1 is SNHLY and CDR2 FYNNEI. The CDR3 protein is CATKPGTGSYEQYF. In DNA, the CDR3 is TGTGCTACAAAACCAGGGACCGGATCCTACGAGCAGTACTTC.

The chain has TRBV4-1 and TRBJ1-1; D uncertain. Trimming pared 5 bases from V and 5 bases from J, leaving 18 bases between. This CDR3 has 15 amino acids. The V gene's germline CDR1 is MGHRA and CDR2 YSYEKL. CDR3 protein: CASSMPLWGSTEAFF. The CDR3 DNA is TGCGCCAGCAGCATGCCATTGTGGGGATCGACTGAAGCTTTCTTT.

The chain joins TRBV27 to TRBJ1-6; D gene unclear. This CDR3 comprises 15 residues. Germline V gene sequence: CDR1 MNHEY, CDR2 SMNVEV (reference sequence). The V and J ends lost 5 bases and 10 bases respectively, with 18 bases between them. The DNA for the CDR3 is TGTGCCAGCAGTCCCCCGGGCCGGCCGGGGTCACCCCTCCACTTT. It codes for CASSPPGRPGSPLHF.